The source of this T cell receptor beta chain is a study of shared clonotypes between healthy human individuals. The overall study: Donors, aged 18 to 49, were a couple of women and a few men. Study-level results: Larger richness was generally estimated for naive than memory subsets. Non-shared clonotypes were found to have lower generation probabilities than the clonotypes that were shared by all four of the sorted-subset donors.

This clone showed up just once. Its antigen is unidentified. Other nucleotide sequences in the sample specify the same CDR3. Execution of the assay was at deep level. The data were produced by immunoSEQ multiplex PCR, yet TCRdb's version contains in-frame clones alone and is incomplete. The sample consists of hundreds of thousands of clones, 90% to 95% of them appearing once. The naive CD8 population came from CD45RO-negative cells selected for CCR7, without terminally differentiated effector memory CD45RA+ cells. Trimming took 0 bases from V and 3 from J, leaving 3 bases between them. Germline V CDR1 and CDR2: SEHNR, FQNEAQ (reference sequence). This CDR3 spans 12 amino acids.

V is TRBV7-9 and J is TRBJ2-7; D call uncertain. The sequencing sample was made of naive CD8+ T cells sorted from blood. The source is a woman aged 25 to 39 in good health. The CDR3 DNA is TGTGCCAGCAGCTTAGCCCTCTACGAGCAGTACTTC. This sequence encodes CASSLALYEQYF.